This section outlines one T cell receptor (beta chain) sequence together with its context. The antigen is undetermined. The data are from a study of cytomegalovirus exposure and HLA in healthy donors. Study-level points and caveats: Later analysis found that TCR beta chains associated with HLA were more clonally expanded than other, equally common chains. The authors enumerated 150 to 200 TCR beta chains as linked to cytomegalovirus. Earlier analysis found most TCR beta V segments productive about 90% or about 30% of the time. Prediction of most subjects' HLA-A and HLA-B alleles by TCR beta sequences was reportedly accurate.

The PCR contained 60 Vbeta and 13 Jbeta primers. Sequencing used immunoSEQ multiplex PCR; TCRdb keeps in-frame clones, though not all of them. The table includes over 100,000 clones, approximately 75% detected once. V lost 5 bases to trimming and J lost 4 bases; unmatched junction nucleotides: 3. CDR1 SQVTM and CDR2 ANQGSEA come from the germline V gene. This CDR3 has 13 amino acids. The chain links TRBV29-1 to TRBJ1-1; the match to TRBD1 covers 11 bases. Material for sequencing was PBMCs. The source is a male donor in good health and CMV-seronegative. The chain's CDR3 is CSVPGTGGTEAFF. The CDR3 coding sequence is TGCAGCGTTCCCGGGACAGGGGGCACTGAAGCTTTCTTT.